The next 12 T cell receptor beta chains were all read from a single sample in a study of CD8 T cells in ankylosing spondylitis. Each CDR3 protein is one row after TCRdb ran MiXCR on the 5' RACE reads. The table shows 700,000 to 850,000 distinct CDR3 sequences, with about 12% occurring only once. Their antigens are not known. Findings and caveats of the study: About 8 highly homologous variants made up a TCR beta motif, and this motif appeared characteristic of ankylosing spondylitis blood.

The sequencing sample was made of blood, either unsorted or a sorted T cell fraction (not recorded which). The receptors derive from a male donor with ankylosing spondylitis.

This clonotype has at least ten counts. CDR3 residues: CAISESGGSYEQYF. DNA for the CDR3: TGTGCCATCAGTGAGTCAGGCGGGAGCTACGAGCAGTACTTC. The chain joins TRBV10-3 to TRBJ2-7; 7 bases line up with TRBD2. CDR1 ENHRY and CDR2 SYGVKD come from the germline V gene. This CDR3 region has 14 residues. The junction had 2 bases not matched to a gene; V was cut back by 0 bases and J by 3 bases.

CDR3 nucleotide sequence: TGTGCCAGCAGGCCCCGACATCTTCAGTGGGATCAGCCCCAGCATTTT. This translates into CASRPRHLQWDQPQHF. This rearrangement joins TRBV6-1 to TRBJ1-5; D unresolved. This CDR3 is 16 amino acids long. The germline V gene encodes CDR1 MNHNS and CDR2 SASEGT. Trimming cost V 6 bases and J 5 bases, with 20 bases left between them.

The chain recombines TRBV20-1 with TRBJ2-7; perhaps TRBD2 as D (6 bases). Deletions cut 3 bases from V and 5 bases from J, with 11 bases between. The germline V gene encodes CDR1 DFQATT and CDR2 SNEGSKA (reference sequence). The CDR3 sequence is 12 residues long. DNA of the CDR3: TGCAGTGCTAGCGGGAGAACGGACGAGCAGTACTTC. This encodes CSASGRTDEQYF.

The V gene is TRBV28, the J gene TRBJ2-2; D unresolved. Germline V CDR1 and CDR2: MDHEN, SYDVKM. This CDR3 has 14 residues. Trimming took off 7 bases at V and 1 base at J, with 10 bases between the two ends. CDR3 in DNA: TGTGCCAGCAAGACCCGGAGGAACACCGGGGAGCTGTTTTTT. It is translated as CASKTRRNTGELFF.

In this sample, this clonotype turned up a few times. CDR3 bases: TGTGCCAGCAGTCATACCAGGGGGTCCTATGGCTACACCTTC. It yields the protein CASSHTRGSYGYTF. This rearrangement joins TRBV7-9 to TRBJ1-2; 7 nucleotides line up with TRBD1. The V segment lost 6 bases and the J segment 4 bases; nucleotides outside the gene matches: 8. This CDR3 is 14 amino acids long. CDR1 is SEHNR and CDR2 is FQNEAQ in the germline V gene (reference sequence). The full variable domain, its missing parts supplied by reference TRBV7-9 and TRBJ1-2, is DTGVSQNPRHKITKRGQNVTFRCDPISEHNRLYWYRQTLGQGPEFLTYFQNEAQLEKSRLLSDRFSAERPKGSFSTLEIQRTEQGDSAMYLCASSHTRGSYGYTFGSGTRLTVV.

The CDR3 loop reads CSASTSDTQYF. The CDR3 DNA reads TGCAGTGCTAGTACCTCAGATACGCAGTATTTT. V and J are TRBV20-1 and TRBJ2-3; D remains ambiguous. The V gene's germline CDR1 is DFQATT and CDR2 SNEGSKA (reference sequence). Trimming took off 3 bases at V and 4 bases at J, with 5 bases between the two ends. This CDR3 is 11 amino acids long.

The chain combines TRBV20-1 with TRBJ2-3; TRBD2 is a possible D gene (5 bases). The CDR3 is 15 amino acids. Germline V lookup: CDR1 DFQATT, CDR2 SNEGSKA (reference sequence). V was shortened by 8 bases and J by 10 bases, with 28 bases between the two germline ends. The CDR3 sequence is CSPIRAREQPPPQYF. The CDR3 DNA reads as TGCAGTCCGATACGAGCCCGGGAACAACCCCCTCCGCAGTATTTT.

In its sample, this clonotype was seen many times. CDR3 DNA: TGCGCCAGCAGCTTGGTGACGGGACACCGAACCAGGGTGAACACTGAAGCTTTCTTT. Translating gives CASSLVTGHRTRVNTEAFF. This sequence joins TRBV5-1 and TRBJ1-1, with a possible D match to TRBD1 (6 bases). Between the trimmed V and J ends, which lost 0 bases and 0 bases, there was a span of 21 bases. Germline lookup yields CDR1 SGHRS and CDR2 YFSETQ. The length of the CDR3 is 19 residues.

This clonotype was observed a handful of times. V is TRBV7-6 and J is TRBJ1-2; tentatively, D is TRBD1 (5 bases). This CDR3 comprises 15 residues. Per germline, CDR1 SGHVS and CDR2 FNYEAQ. With 4 bases removed from V and 8 bases from J, the gap between germline ends came to 20 bases. Here the CDR3 reads CASSSSGAGIEGYTF. Here the CDR3 DNA reads TGTGCCAGCAGCTCTTCCGGGGCAGGGATAGAAGGCTACACCTTC.

V usage is TRBV29-1 and J usage is TRBJ2-2; no definite D call. CDR3 size: 12 residues. V lost 7 bases and J 1 base, leaving 7 bases between the germline ends. The germline V gene encodes CDR1 SQVTM and CDR2 ANQGSEA. CDR3 loop: CSGSGNTGELFF. As DNA, the CDR3 is TGCAGCGGGTCGGGGAACACCGGGGAGCTGTTTTTT.

The chain carries TRBV9 and TRBJ2-6, with TRBD2 matching over 7 bases. This CDR3 region has 17 residues. The V gene end was trimmed by 4 bases and the J gene end by 0 bases; junction bases not matched to a gene: 7. The germline gives CDR1 SGDLS, CDR2 YYNGEE. CDR3 loop: CASSSRAGTSGANVLTF. The CDR3 nucleotides are TGTGCCAGCAGCTCCAGAGCGGGGACCTCTGGGGCCAACGTCCTGACTTTC.

V usage is TRBV7-2 and J usage is TRBJ2-7; D may be TRBD1 (5 bases). CDR1 is SGHTA and CDR2 is FQGNSA in the germline V gene. CDR3 length: 17 amino acids. V was pared by 4 bases and J by 0 bases, with 19 bases between. The CDR3 here is CASSSQVGPRVSYEQYF. In DNA, the CDR3 is TGTGCCAGCAGCTCACAGGTCGGACCCCGGGTCTCCTACGAGCAGTACTTC.